Below, one T cell receptor beta chain is given with its context. The record originates from a study of patients and donors after allogeneic stem cell transplantation. The CDR3 runs to 16 residues. V gave up 3 bases and J gave up 8 bases; unmatched junction bases: 7. Germline lookup yields CDR1 KGHSH and CDR2 LQKENI. TCRdb re-called the RT-PCR reads with MiXCR, one entry per CDR3 protein. This sample has hundreds of thousands of distinct CDR3 sequences; approximately 16% occur once, and the top ten carry roughly 7.2%. This clonotype was obtained from a human donor who was either an allogeneic HSCT recipient or a stem cell or donor lymphocyte infusion donor (not recorded which). It is not recorded whose cells these are; they may come from a transplant donor. The material sequenced was blood, either unsorted or a sorted T cell fraction (not recorded which). The chain uses TRBV18 and TRBJ1-6; 10 nucleotides align to TRBD1. This CDR3 is CASSPYSGTGDSPLHF. In nucleotides, the CDR3 is TGTGCCAGCTCACCTTACTCCGGGACAGGGGATTCACCCCTCCACTTT.